The rows below give T cell receptor beta chains drawn from one sample of a study of PD-1 blockade in classical Hodgkin lymphoma. The method was immunoSEQ multiplex PCR; TCRdb's version includes in-frame clones alone and lacks a portion of them. Here the sample spans around 20,000 clones, 65% to 90% being singletons. The sample was peripheral blood mononuclear cells (PBMCs), taken at baseline. These receptors originate from a human donor with classical Hodgkin lymphoma. CDR3s include the opening cysteine and the closing phenylalanine or tryptophan. D genes are given only for firm matches. Only some rows state a clone size, as once, few, many or a class for expanded clones.

cdr3_nt: TGTGCCATCAGTGAGTCGACAGGGCTCGGGCCTGGGGCCAACGTCCTGACTTTC; cdr3_aa: CAISESTGLGPGANVLTF; d_call: TRBD1; cdr3_length: 18; j_call: TRBJ2-6; v_call: TRBV10-3; clone_size: -
cdr3_nt: TGTGCCAGCAGCTTAGACAGCTCCTATAATTCACCCCTCCACTTT; cdr3_aa: CASSLDSSYNSPLHF; d_call: -; cdr3_length: 15; j_call: TRBJ1-6; v_call: TRBV11-3; clone_size: -
cdr3_nt: TGTGCCAGCAGTTGGGCAGGGCCATCCTCTGGGGCCAACGTCCTGACTTTC; cdr3_aa: CASSWAGPSSGANVLTF; d_call: -; cdr3_length: 17; j_call: TRBJ2-6; v_call: TRBV27; clone_size: -
cdr3_nt: TGTGCCAGCTTGAGTGACCGTTCCTACGAGCAGTACTTC; cdr3_aa: CASLSDRSYEQYF; d_call: -; cdr3_length: 13; j_call: TRBJ2-7; v_call: TRBV2; clone_size: -
cdr3_nt: TGTGCCAGTAGTATTTTGGGGACTAGGGTTTTTTACAATGAGCAGTTCTTC; cdr3_aa: CASSILGTRVFYNEQFF; d_call: TRBD2; cdr3_length: 17; j_call: TRBJ2-1; v_call: TRBV19; clone_size: -
cdr3_nt: TGTGCCTGGAATGCAGGGGGCGAGCAGTACTTC; cdr3_aa: CAWNAGGEQYF; d_call: TRBD1; cdr3_length: 11; j_call: TRBJ2-7; v_call: TRBV30; clone_size: -
cdr3_nt: TGTGCCAGTACACGACACACGACAGGGGGCTCCAGAGCGGCCCAGCATTTT; cdr3_aa: CASTRHTTGGSRAAQHF; d_call: TRBD1; cdr3_length: 17; j_call: TRBJ1-5; v_call: TRBV19; clone_size: once
cdr3_nt: TGTGCCAGCAGTTACTCCAGGGGGCAGGGAGAGACCCAGTACTTC; cdr3_aa: CASSYSRGQGETQYF; d_call: TRBD1; cdr3_length: 15; j_call: TRBJ2-5; v_call: TRBV6-5; clone_size: few
cdr3_nt: TGTGCCTGGAGTGTTGAACCGATCTATGGCTACACCTTC; cdr3_aa: CAWSVEPIYGYTF; d_call: -; cdr3_length: 13; j_call: TRBJ1-2; v_call: TRBV30; clone_size: -
cdr3_nt: TGTGCCAGCCGAAGACTAGCGGGCACAGATACGCAGTATTTT; cdr3_aa: CASRRLAGTDTQYF; d_call: TRBD2; cdr3_length: 14; j_call: TRBJ2-3; v_call: TRBV27; clone_size: -
cdr3_nt: TGTGCCAGCAGTTTTGTTCTAGCGCAAAACTACAATGAGCAGTTCTTC; cdr3_aa: CASSFVLAQNYNEQFF; d_call: -; cdr3_length: 16; j_call: TRBJ2-1; v_call: TRBV27; clone_size: -
cdr3_nt: TGCGCCAGCAGGGCCTTGGCGGGGTTCTACGAGCAGTACTTC; cdr3_aa: CASRALAGFYEQYF; d_call: -; cdr3_length: 14; j_call: TRBJ2-7; v_call: TRBV5-1; clone_size: -
cdr3_nt: TGCAGCGTTGAAGACCAGGAGCGGGGCTCCTACAATGAGCAGTTCTTC; cdr3_aa: CSVEDQERGSYNEQFF; d_call: TRBD2; cdr3_length: 16; j_call: TRBJ2-1; v_call: TRBV29-1; clone_size: few
cdr3_nt: TGTGCCAGCAGTTCAGCACAGGAAACTAAGCAGTACTTC; cdr3_aa: CASSSAQETKQYF; d_call: -; cdr3_length: 13; j_call: TRBJ2-7; v_call: TRBV6-6; clone_size: -
cdr3_nt: TGCGCCAGCAGCTTGGGGCAGGTCGGCACTGAAGCTTTCTTT; cdr3_aa: CASSLGQVGTEAFF; d_call: -; cdr3_length: 14; j_call: TRBJ1-1; v_call: TRBV5-1; clone_size: -
cdr3_nt: TGTGCCAGCAGCTTATCGACAGGGGTGAGCGGTGAAGCTTTCTTT; cdr3_aa: CASSLSTGVSGEAFF; d_call: TRBD1; cdr3_length: 15; j_call: TRBJ1-1; v_call: TRBV11-2; clone_size: -
cdr3_nt: TGTGCCATCAGTCCCGGGACAGGGGGATTGAGCTCCTACAATGAGCAGTTCTTC; cdr3_aa: CAISPGTGGLSSYNEQFF; d_call: TRBD1; cdr3_length: 18; j_call: TRBJ2-1; v_call: TRBV10-3; clone_size: once
cdr3_nt: TGTGCCAGCACCCCCTCGGGGGGACTAGCGGCCCCTGGGTACGAGCAGTACTTC; cdr3_aa: CASTPSGGLAAPGYEQYF; d_call: TRBD2; cdr3_length: 18; j_call: TRBJ2-7; v_call: TRBV28; clone_size: -
cdr3_nt: TGTGCCAGCAGCGAAACAGGGGTACAGTTCTTC; cdr3_aa: CASSETGVQFF; d_call: TRBD1; cdr3_length: 11; j_call: TRBJ2-1; v_call: TRBV13; clone_size: -
cdr3_nt: TGCAGCGTTGGGGGATACAATGAGCAGTTCTTC; cdr3_aa: CSVGGYNEQFF; d_call: -; cdr3_length: 11; j_call: TRBJ2-1; v_call: TRBV29-1; clone_size: -
cdr3_nt: TGTGCCAGCAGCTTACAAACGAACACTGAAGCTTTCTTT; cdr3_aa: CASSLQTNTEAFF; d_call: -; cdr3_length: 13; j_call: TRBJ1-1; v_call: TRBV7-6; clone_size: few
cdr3_nt: TGTGCCTGGAGCCCCGGGACCGCATACGAGCAGTACTTC; cdr3_aa: CAWSPGTAYEQYF; d_call: -; cdr3_length: 13; j_call: TRBJ2-7; v_call: TRBV30; clone_size: -
cdr3_nt: TGTGCCAGCAGTGATCTAGCGGGAGGGCGGATTTTTAATGAGCAGTTCTTC; cdr3_aa: CASSDLAGGRIFNEQFF; d_call: TRBD2; cdr3_length: 17; j_call: TRBJ2-1; v_call: TRBV28; clone_size: -
cdr3_nt: TGTGCCAGCAGTTTACTCGGTGACAGGGGGGTCGAGCAGTACTTC; cdr3_aa: CASSLLGDRGVEQYF; d_call: TRBD1; cdr3_length: 15; j_call: TRBJ2-7; v_call: TRBV27; clone_size: -
cdr3_nt: TGTGCCAGCAGTCCCTCGAGGGGGGGCACCTACGAGCAGTACTTC; cdr3_aa: CASSPSRGGTYEQYF; d_call: -; cdr3_length: 15; j_call: TRBJ2-7; v_call: TRBV2; clone_size: -
cdr3_nt: TGTGCCAGCATCCTACAGGGACCCAATCAGCCCCAGCATTTT; cdr3_aa: CASILQGPNQPQHF; d_call: -; cdr3_length: 14; j_call: TRBJ1-5; v_call: TRBV6-1; clone_size: few
cdr3_nt: TGTGCCAGCAGTGAACGGCGGGGGGCGAAGATCTACGAGCAGTACTTC; cdr3_aa: CASSERRGAKIYEQYF; d_call: TRBD2; cdr3_length: 16; j_call: TRBJ2-7; v_call: TRBV2; clone_size: -
cdr3_nt: TGCAGCGTTGAAGATGGGGGCAGAAAGACCTACAATGAGCAGTTCTTC; cdr3_aa: CSVEDGGRKTYNEQFF; d_call: -; cdr3_length: 16; j_call: TRBJ2-1; v_call: TRBV29-1; clone_size: -
cdr3_nt: TGTGCCAGCAGAAAGGGGGGCGCAGGCTATGGCTACACCTTC; cdr3_aa: CASRKGGAGYGYTF; d_call: -; cdr3_length: 14; j_call: TRBJ1-2; v_call: TRBV6-5; clone_size: -
cdr3_nt: TGTGCCTGGAGATGGGACCCAACTTATGGCTACACCTTC; cdr3_aa: CAWRWDPTYGYTF; d_call: -; cdr3_length: 13; j_call: TRBJ1-2; v_call: TRBV30; clone_size: -
cdr3_nt: TGTGCCAGCAGCGTAGTGCCAGGGGGGAGTTCAGAGACCCAGTACTTC; cdr3_aa: CASSVVPGGSSETQYF; d_call: -; cdr3_length: 16; j_call: TRBJ2-5; v_call: TRBV9; clone_size: -
cdr3_nt: TGTGCCAGCGTGTCGGAACAGCCCCAGCATTTT; cdr3_aa: CASVSEQPQHF; d_call: -; cdr3_length: 11; j_call: TRBJ1-5; v_call: TRBV6-1; clone_size: -
cdr3_nt: TGTGCCAGCAGCTTAGGGGCAGGGTATACCGGGGAGCTGTTTTTT; cdr3_aa: CASSLGAGYTGELFF; d_call: -; cdr3_length: 15; j_call: TRBJ2-2; v_call: TRBV11-3; clone_size: -
cdr3_nt: TGTGCCAGCAGCTTAGGGCCCAATCAGCCCCAGCATTTT; cdr3_aa: CASSLGPNQPQHF; d_call: -; cdr3_length: 13; j_call: TRBJ1-5; v_call: TRBV7-2; clone_size: few
cdr3_nt: TGTGCCAGCAGCTCTGAAGGCGTATTTTACGAGCAGTACTTC; cdr3_aa: CASSSEGVFYEQYF; d_call: -; cdr3_length: 14; j_call: TRBJ2-7; v_call: TRBV11-2; clone_size: once
cdr3_nt: TGTGCCAGCAGCCGAGGACCCGCGACTAGGACCGGGGAGCTGTTTTTT; cdr3_aa: CASSRGPATRTGELFF; d_call: -; cdr3_length: 16; j_call: TRBJ2-2; v_call: TRBV11-2; clone_size: once
cdr3_nt: TGTGCCAGCAGCTTAGGGGACCCAGGACAGGCGGGAACTGAAGCTTTCTTT; cdr3_aa: CASSLGDPGQAGTEAFF; d_call: TRBD1; cdr3_length: 17; j_call: TRBJ1-1; v_call: TRBV11-1; clone_size: -
cdr3_nt: TGTGCCAGCAGCTCTCTGACAGGGATGGCCGGGGAGCTGTTTTTT; cdr3_aa: CASSSLTGMAGELFF; d_call: TRBD1; cdr3_length: 15; j_call: TRBJ2-2; v_call: TRBV7-2; clone_size: once
cdr3_nt: TGTGCCAGCTCACCACCCATGAACACTGAAGCTTTCTTT; cdr3_aa: CASSPPMNTEAFF; d_call: -; cdr3_length: 13; j_call: TRBJ1-1; v_call: TRBV18; clone_size: -
cdr3_nt: TGTGCCAGCAGTGAACGAGTCAGTAACACCGGGGAGCTGTTTTTT; cdr3_aa: CASSERVSNTGELFF; d_call: -; cdr3_length: 15; j_call: TRBJ2-2; v_call: TRBV6-1; clone_size: -
cdr3_nt: TGTGCCAGCAAAAAGGGGGGGGCGATGGAGACCCAGTACTTC; cdr3_aa: CASKKGGAMETQYF; d_call: -; cdr3_length: 14; j_call: TRBJ2-5; v_call: TRBV5-4; clone_size: -
cdr3_nt: TGTGCCAGCAGCTTAGAAACTAGGTTTTTCGGTGAGCAGTTCTTC; cdr3_aa: CASSLETRFFGEQFF; d_call: -; cdr3_length: 15; j_call: TRBJ2-1; v_call: TRBV11-1; clone_size: -
cdr3_nt: TGTGCCAGCAGCCCTGCCGGGGAGCTGTTTTTT; cdr3_aa: CASSPAGELFF; d_call: -; cdr3_length: 11; j_call: TRBJ2-2; v_call: TRBV7-9; clone_size: few